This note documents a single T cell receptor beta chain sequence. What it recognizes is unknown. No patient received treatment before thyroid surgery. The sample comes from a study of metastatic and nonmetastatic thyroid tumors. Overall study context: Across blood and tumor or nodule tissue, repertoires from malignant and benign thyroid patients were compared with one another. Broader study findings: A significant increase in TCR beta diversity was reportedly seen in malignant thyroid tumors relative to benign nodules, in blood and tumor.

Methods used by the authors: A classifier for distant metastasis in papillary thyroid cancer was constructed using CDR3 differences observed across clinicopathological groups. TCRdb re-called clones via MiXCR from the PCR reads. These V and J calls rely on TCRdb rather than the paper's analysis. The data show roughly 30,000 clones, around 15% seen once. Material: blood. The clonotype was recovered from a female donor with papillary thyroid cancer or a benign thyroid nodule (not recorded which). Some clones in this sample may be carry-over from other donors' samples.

The CDR3 sequence: CASSTSVGALYEQFF. The CDR3 DNA sequence: TGTGCCAGCTCCACTAGCGTGGGGGCCCTTTATGAGCAGTTCTTC. The V call is TRBV2, the J call TRBJ2-1, with D perhaps matching TRBD2 (7 bases). The length of the CDR3 is 15 residues. CDR1 SNHLY and CDR2 FYNNEI come from the germline V gene. Trimming stripped 8 bases from V and 8 bases from J, with 22 bases between.